The 18 T cell receptor beta chains below all came from one sample that was sequenced in a study of T cell repertoires in aging, cancer and after chemotherapy (dated by TCRdb to 2018 to 2020). TCR beta rearrangements were amplified from genomic DNA isolated from peripheral blood, not from sorted cells or RNA. Sequencing used an Illumina MiSeq. Using a mixed TRB-A/B primer pool, multiplex touch-down PCR amplified rearranged TRB sequences covering the V, D and J segments. TCRdb took the public reads, trimmed them with fastp at Q25, ran MiXCR for clone calling and kept in-frame beta chains. Each record represents a unique CDR3 protein, reported with the most common genes and DNA among its rows. For this sample there are about 8,000 distinct CDR3 sequences; around half appear just once. In total, the top ten clones hold around 20% of the sample. Material for sequencing was blood. The receptors were gathered from a human donor in good health.

This clonotype appeared a single time. The genes are TRBV5-1 and TRBJ1-2; D is unresolved. CDR1 is SGHRS and CDR2 is YFSETQ in the germline V gene. V lost 0 bases, J lost 0 bases, and 9 bases lay in between. The CDR3 is 15 amino acids. Here the CDR3 reads CASSLDGSTNYGYTF. The CDR3 DNA is TGCGCCAGCAGCTTGGATGGGAGCACTAACTATGGCTACACCTTC.

This chain joins TRBV29-1 and TRBJ2-5, with TRBD1 matching over 10 bases. This CDR3 has 14 residues. Germline V CDR1 and CDR2: SQVTM, ANQGSEA. Germline trimming cut 8 bases from V and 7 bases from J; bases unmatched to any gene: 13. The CDR3 DNA sequence: TGCAGCATCAGGGTAGGGGACAGGGGCGGGACCCAGTACTTC. It codes for CSIRVGDRGGTQYF.

This chain uses TRBV15 with TRBJ2-5; D call uncertain. Deletions cut 0 bases from V and 7 bases from J, with 9 bases between. The length of the CDR3 is 13 residues. The germline V gene has CDR1 LNHNV and CDR2 YYDKDF (reference sequence). The CDR3 sequence: CATSRDKPGTQYF. The CDR3 DNA is TGTGCCACCAGCAGAGATAAACCAGGGACCCAGTACTTC.

The V call is TRBV5-5, the J call TRBJ1-1; D is undetermined. The CDR3 is 13 residues long. Germline CDR1 and CDR2: SGHKS and YYEKEE (reference sequence). The germline V and J ends were trimmed by 4 bases and 7 bases, with 14 bases remaining between them. The CDR3 DNA sequence: TGTGCCAGCAGCATGGACCTGAGGGTTGAAGCTTTCTTT. As protein: CASSMDLRVEAFF.

This chain joins TRBV6-1 and TRBJ2-1; D call uncertain. Germline-derived CDR1 and CDR2 are MNHNS and SASEGT. This CDR3 is built from 13 residues. Deletions cut 0 bases from V and 8 bases from J, with 8 bases between. The CDR3 protein is CASSEAQRDEQFF. The CDR3 DNA sequence: TGTGCCAGCAGTGAAGCCCAAAGGGATGAGCAGTTCTTC.

The gene calls are TRBV12-3 or TRBV12-4 and TRBJ1-2; the D is unclear. V was clipped by 1 base and J by 4 bases, with 16 bases between them. This CDR3 has 16 residues. CDR3 bases: TGTGCCAGCAGTTTAGGATTGGGGATATCCGGCTATGGCTACACCTTC. It specifies CASSLGLGISGYGYTF.

This chain joins TRBV5-5 and TRBJ1-2; weak D call: TRBD1 (5 bases). The CDR3 spans 17 residues. The V gene's germline CDR1 is SGHKS and CDR2 YYEKEE (reference sequence). Trimming removed 0 bases at V and 5 bases at J, with 20 bases between. The CDR3 nucleotides are TGTGCCAGCAGCTTGGAGGGGCTGCGAGAGCGATCGTATGGCTACACCTTC. Protein sequence: CASSLEGLRERSYGYTF.

A remark on this clonotype: An end of the junction does not agree with germline; a read error may underlie this. This chain connects TRBV5-6 to TRBJ2-7; 14 nucleotides line up with TRBD2. Germline V lookup: CDR1 SGHDT, CDR2 YYEEEE. CDR3 length equals 14 residues. The CDR3 loop reads CASSGTSGSYEQYF. The CDR3 nucleotides read TGCGCCAGCAGCGGGACTAGCGGGAGCTACGAGCAGTACTTC. The full variable domain, with the rest looked up from reference TRBV5-6 and TRBJ2-7, is DAGVTQSPTHLIKTRGQQVTLRCSPKSGHDTVSWYQQALGQGPQFIFQYYEEEERQRGNFPDRFSGHQFPNYSSELNVNALLLGDSALYLCASSGTSGSYEQYFGPGTRLTVT.

Regarding this clonotype: The CDR3 ends on some other residue instead of the conserved phenylalanine or tryptophan, so this is likely a read error. The rearrangement joins TRBV11-1 to TRBJ1-1; D not certain. With 0 bases removed from V and 5 bases from J, the gap between germline ends came to 7 bases. The CDR3 length is 13 residues. Germline V gene data show CDR1 as SGHAT and CDR2 as FQDESV (reference sequence). The DNA of the CDR3 is TGTGCCAGCAGCTTAGCGACTTTGACTGAAGCTTTCCTT. It translates to CASSLATLTEAFL.

J is TRBJ1-5 and V is TRBV29-1, with 10 bases that match TRBD1. The germline V gene encodes CDR1 SQVTM and CDR2 ANQGSEA. The CDR3 sequence is 13 residues long. The trim removed 4 bases at V and 6 bases at J, leaving 3 bases unmatched. The chain's CDR3 is CSVATGGGQPQHF. In DNA, the CDR3 is TGCAGCGTTGCGACAGGGGGCGGTCAGCCCCAGCATTTT.

This chain uses TRBV12-3 or TRBV12-4 with TRBJ1-5, with D perhaps matching TRBD1 (5 bases). Trimming pared 4 bases from V and 6 bases from J, leaving 13 bases between. The CDR3 length is 14 residues. The CDR3 DNA reads as TGTGCCAGCAGTTCTCGGGGGTACGGTCAGCCCCAGCATTTT. Residues: CASSSRGYGQPQHF.

The table lists this clonotype with a few counts. V is TRBV12-3 or TRBV12-4 and J is TRBJ1-5; a possible D gene is TRBD1 (5 bases). Trimming took 1 base from V and 4 from J, leaving 8 bases between them. This CDR3 spans 14 amino acids. The CDR3 spells CASSLVGTNQPQHF. CDR3 DNA sequence: TGTGCCAGCAGTTTAGTGGGGACTAATCAGCCCCAGCATTTT.

In DNA form, the CDR3 reads TGTGCCTGGAGTCCTCGGGGTTGGGCTGAAGCTTTCTTT. Translation gives CAWSPRGWAEAFF. This chain joins TRBV30 and TRBJ1-1, with unresolved D. V was shortened by 2 bases and J by 6 bases, with 13 bases between the two germline ends. Germline V gene data show CDR1 as GTSNPN and CDR2 as SVGIG (reference sequence). The CDR3 has 13 residues.

This clonotype was seen a few times. The rearrangement links TRBV15 to TRBJ1-4; 11 bases match TRBD1. J gave up 8 bases and V 2 bases, and 7 bases lay outside the gene matches. The CDR3 is 16 amino acids. Germline V lookup: CDR1 LNHNV, CDR2 YYDKDF (reference sequence). Here the CDR3 reads CATSRNIGTGGEKLFF. As DNA, the CDR3 is TGTGCCACCAGCAGAAACATCGGGACAGGGGGAGAAAAACTGTTTTTT.

The chain couples TRBV19 to TRBJ2-1, with TRBD2 identical over 14 bases. Germline CDR1 LNHDA, CDR2 SQIVND (reference sequence). The CDR3 contains 15 residues. The CDR3: CASSWTSGGRHEQFF. In DNA, the CDR3 is TGTGCTAGTTCCTGGACTAGCGGGGGGAGGCATGAGCAGTTCTTC.

This clonotype has more than one count but fewer than ten. The J gene is TRBJ2-3, the V gene TRBV12-3 or TRBV12-4; 9 bases map to TRBD1. This CDR3 is 15 amino acids long. V was clipped by 5 bases and J by 3 bases; unmatched bases: 6. CDR3: CASSPDRGYTDTQYF. CDR3 DNA sequence: TGTGCCAGCAGTCCGGACAGGGGATATACAGATACGCAGTATTTT.

The rearrangement links TRBV19 to TRBJ1-1; D is perhaps TRBD1 (5 bases). Trimming removed 6 bases from V and 6 bases from J, with 11 bases in between. Germline lookup yields CDR1 LNHDA and CDR2 SQIVND (reference sequence). The length of the CDR3 is 12 residues. Here the CDR3 DNA reads TGTGCCAGTAGGACCAGGGAGGCTGAAGCTTTCTTT. Its translation: CASRTREAEAFF.

V gene TRBV19 combines with J gene TRBJ1-5, with D possibly being TRBD1 (6 bases). The V end lost 5 bases, the J end lost 2 bases, and 16 bases lay between the germline ends. Germline CDR1 and CDR2: LNHDA and SQIVND (reference sequence). This CDR3 is built from 16 residues. The chain's CDR3 is CASSLGTLKGNQPQHF. CDR3 DNA: TGTGCCAGTAGTTTGGGGACACTAAAAGGCAATCAGCCCCAGCATTTT.